What follows are 28 T cell receptor beta chains derived from one specimen sequenced in a study of blood T cell repertoires in COVID-19. Some clones are missing from TCRdb's copy, which holds only in-frame ones; the method was immunoSEQ multiplex PCR. The repertoire has nearly 350,000 clones, over 70% of them found once; the top ten carry about 6%. The specimen was peripheral blood. These receptors originate from a woman aged 45-59 years with COVID-19, enrolled during active disease.

This chain uses TRBV6-2 or TRBV6-3 with TRBJ2-1; D is possibly TRBD2 (5 bases). The CDR3 has 12 amino acids. Deletions cut 8 bases from V and 8 bases from J, with 13 bases between. Per the germline V gene, CDR1 is MNHEY and CDR2 is SVGEGT. CDR3 nucleotides: TGTGCCAGCGGCCCCGAGGGTCATGAGCAGTTCTTC. Its translation: CASGPEGHEQFF.

This clone was found a few times. The V and J genes are TRBV2 and TRBJ2-1; a weak D match, TRBD2 (6 bases). The CDR3 spans 12 residues. V lost 8 bases and J lost 10, with 15 bases in between. Per the germline V gene, CDR1 is SNHLY and CDR2 is FYNNEI. CDR3 amino acids: CASSKWREEQFF. The CDR3 DNA sequence: TGTGCCAGCTCGAAATGGAGGGAGGAGCAGTTCTTC.

The chain joins TRBV12-3 or TRBV12-4 to TRBJ2-1; no clear D. CDR3 length: 13 residues. V was cut by 5 bases and J by 7 bases, with 12 bases left in between. For the CDR3, the DNA is TGTGCCAGCAGTCCCGATCGGTGGAATGAGCAGTTCTTC. This gives the protein CASSPDRWNEQFF.

The chain uses TRBV7-9 and TRBJ2-2; the D is unclear. Germline CDR1 reads SEHNR; CDR2 reads FQNEAQ (reference sequence). The CDR3 is 13 amino acids. V was shortened by 0 bases and J by 3 bases, with 2 bases between the two germline ends. The CDR3 region is CASSLADTGELFF. The CDR3 bases are TGTGCCAGCAGCTTAGCCGACACCGGGGAGCTGTTTTTT.

The gene calls are TRBV5-5 and TRBJ2-1; D call uncertain. Germline assignment: CDR1 SGHKS and CDR2 YYEKEE (reference sequence). V dropped 4 bases and J dropped 0 bases, with 8 bases sitting between them. The CDR3 is 14 residues long. The CDR3 region is CASSGHSSYNEQFF. The CDR3 DNA reads TGTGCCAGCAGCGGGCATTCCTCCTACAATGAGCAGTTCTTC.

The rearrangement links TRBV6-1 to TRBJ1-4; D gene ambiguous. The V and J ends lost 0 bases and 7 bases respectively, with 15 bases between them. The germline V gene has CDR1 MNHNS and CDR2 SASEGT. The length of the CDR3 is 16 residues. Written as DNA, the CDR3 is TGTGCCAGCAGTGAAGCGCTTGGAGGTTTTCGTGAAAAACTGTTTTTT. This sequence encodes CASSEALGGFREKLFF.

This rearrangement joins TRBV5-4 to TRBJ2-3, with TRBD2 matching over 7 bases. Germline values: CDR1 SGHNT, CDR2 YYREEE (reference sequence). The CDR3 is 17 residues long. J gave up 3 bases and V 3 bases, and 13 bases lay outside the gene matches. CDR3 nucleotide sequence: TGTGCCAGCAGCTCTCTGGGAGGGGACTATTTAACAGATACGCAGTATTTT. It yields the protein CASSSLGGDYLTDTQYF.

The chain carries TRBV29-1 and TRBJ2-1; 9 positions agree with TRBD2. The CDR3 runs to 16 residues. In germline, CDR1 is SQVTM, CDR2 ANQGSEA. Trimming took 4 bases from V and 0 from J; bases not matched to a gene: 7. CDR3 coding DNA: TGCAGCGTTGGCCGACTAGCGGAAAGCTCCTACAATGAGCAGTTCTTC. Protein: CSVGRLAESSYNEQFF.

This clone was seen only once. The CDR3 region is CAWSVRVDEQFF. CDR3 bases: TGTGCCTGGAGTGTACGGGTGGATGAGCAGTTCTTC. The chain couples TRBV30 to TRBJ2-1; no firm D call. From germline, CDR1 is GTSNPN and CDR2 SVGIG (reference sequence). This CDR3 is built from 12 residues. Trimming cost V 0 bases and J 8 bases, with 8 bases left between them.

The chain has TRBV30 and TRBJ2-4, with 11 bases aligning to TRBD1. CDR1 is GTSNPN and CDR2 is SVGIG in the germline V gene (reference sequence). The CDR3 is 15 amino acids. The J segment lost 4 bases and the V segment lost 1 base, leaving 3 bases of the junction unmatched. CDR3 DNA: TGTGCCTGGAGTGGGGGGACAGGGGGGAAAAACATTCAGTACTTC. Translation gives CAWSGGTGGKNIQYF.

V gene TRBV6-5 combines with J gene TRBJ1-2; 12 positions agree with TRBD1. V gave up 5 bases and J gave up 6 bases; unmatched junction bases: 7. Germline CDR1 MNHEY, CDR2 SVGAGI. The CDR3 loop spans 15 amino acids. Here the CDR3 reads CASSTRDRGRHGYTF. The CDR3 nucleotides are TGTGCCAGCAGTACTCGGGACAGGGGGCGCCATGGCTACACCTTC.

Written as DNA, the CDR3 is TGCGCCAGCAGCCCGGACGGACAGGGGCTGGGACTGTTTTTT. It is translated as CASSPDGQGLGLFF. The chain employs TRBV5-1 and TRBJ1-4; TRBD1 matches at 9 bases. In germline, CDR1 is SGHRS, CDR2 YFSETQ. CDR3 size: 14 residues. J lost 13 bases, V lost 4 bases, and 11 bases had no gene match.

The J gene is TRBJ1-1, the V gene TRBV7-2; 9 bases are shared with TRBD1. The V gene's germline CDR1 is SGHTA and CDR2 FQGNSA. J was trimmed by 1 base and V by 3 bases; bases with no gene match: 12. The CDR3 sequence is 18 residues long. The CDR3 reads CASSFGTGGWFGNTEAFF. The CDR3 coding sequence is TGTGCCAGCAGCTTTGGAACAGGGGGCTGGTTTGGGAACACTGAAGCTTTCTTT.

This chain uses TRBV27 with TRBJ2-2, with TRBD2 matching over 9 bases. With 3 bases clipped from V and 4 bases from J, the junction kept 6 bases outside the gene matches. The CDR3 totals 16 residues. Germline assignment: CDR1 MNHEY and CDR2 SMNVEV (reference sequence). As DNA, the CDR3 is TGTGCCAGCAGTTTCCATGGACTAGCGAGCACCGGGGAGCTGTTTTTT. This encodes CASSFHGLASTGELFF.

The chain carries TRBV9 and TRBJ2-7; TRBD1 matches at 11 bases. The CDR3 extends over 15 amino acids. Germline lookup yields CDR1 SGDLS and CDR2 YYNGEE. V shed 4 bases and J 4 bases; nucleotides not matched to a gene: 7. The chain's CDR3 is CASSPRTGGGYEQYF. The CDR3 DNA follows: TGTGCCAGCAGCCCCCGGACAGGGGGCGGGTACGAGCAGTACTTC.

The V gene is TRBV7-9, the J gene TRBJ2-5; 7 positions match TRBD2. The CDR3 contains 15 residues. Looked up from germline, CDR1 is SEHNR and CDR2 is FQNEAQ (reference sequence). V gave up 2 bases and J gave up 4 bases; unmatched junction bases: 7. The CDR3 region has the DNA TGTGCCAGCAGCTTAAGAGGGAGGGCCGCAGAGACCCAGTACTTC. It yields the protein CASSLRGRAAETQYF.

The V gene is TRBV11-2, the J gene TRBJ2-1; D is perhaps TRBD1 (5 bases). Germline V gives CDR1 SGHAT, CDR2 FQNNGV. This CDR3 has 16 amino acids. Trimming left V 5 bases short and J 3 bases short, with 17 bases between. The CDR3 sequence is CASSQGQGSLYNEQFF. The CDR3 coding sequence is TGTGCCAGCAGCCAAGGGCAGGGTAGCCTCTACAATGAGCAGTTCTTC.

V is TRBV9 and J is TRBJ1-1, with a tentative D call TRBD1 (5 bases). Germline values: CDR1 SGDLS, CDR2 YYNGEE. V lost 1 base and J 3 bases, leaving 16 bases between the germline ends. The CDR3 extends over 16 amino acids. DNA for the CDR3: TGTGCCAGCAGCGTAATTGGGTCCTTAGGGGACACTGAAGCTTTCTTT. Translated: CASSVIGSLGDTEAFF.

CDR3 region: CASSDRQSAQPQHF. The CDR3, as DNA: TGTGCCAGCAGCGATAGACAGAGCGCTCAGCCCCAGCATTTT. This rearrangement joins TRBV6-5 to TRBJ1-5; D may be TRBD1 (5 bases). Looked up from germline, CDR1 is MNHEY and CDR2 is SVGAGI. The CDR3 consists of 14 residues. The V end lost 6 bases, the J end lost 6 bases, and 15 bases lay between the germline ends.

V is TRBV18 and J is TRBJ1-2; 8 nucleotides align to TRBD1. The CDR3 spans 15 residues. Per the germline V gene, CDR1 is KGHSH and CDR2 is LQKENI. After removal of 3 bases from V and 4 bases from J, the junction contained 7 bases not matched to a gene. The CDR3 here is CASSPTGTGRYGYTF. In DNA form, the CDR3 reads TGTGCCAGCTCACCTACCGGGACAGGACGCTATGGCTACACCTTC.

The V call is TRBV28, the J call TRBJ1-5; D possibly corresponds to TRBD1 (5 bases). This CDR3 comprises 16 residues. Germline V gene data show CDR1 as MDHEN and CDR2 as SYDVKM. Trimming shortened V by 7 bases and J by 4 bases, and 20 bases separated the two germline ends. The DNA for the CDR3 is TGTGCCAGCACCCGGACGACCGGGACTCCTAATCAGCCCCAGCATTTT. This codes for CASTRTTGTPNQPQHF.

The J gene is TRBJ2-5, the V gene TRBV5-5, with D tentatively TRBD1 (5 bases). V shed 0 bases and J shed 10 bases, with 7 bases lying between them. This CDR3 spans 11 amino acids. Per germline, CDR1 SGHKS and CDR2 YYEKEE (reference sequence). CDR3 residues: CASSLGGGQYF. The CDR3 bases are TGTGCCAGCAGCTTGGGGGGCGGCCAGTACTTC.

The chain links TRBV7-6 to TRBJ1-1, with D perhaps matching TRBD1 (6 bases). Trimming pared 3 bases from V and 1 base from J, leaving 12 bases between. This CDR3 is 15 amino acids long. Germline V gene data show CDR1 as SGHVS and CDR2 as FNYEAQ. Here the CDR3 reads CASSLWEGENTEAFF. The CDR3 DNA is TGTGCCAGCAGCTTGTGGGAGGGGGAGAACACTGAAGCTTTCTTT. Full variable domain (rest looked up from reference TRBV7-6 and TRBJ1-1): GAGVSQSPRYKVTKRGQDVALRCDPISGHVSLYWYRQALGQGPEFLTYFNYEAQQDKSGLPNDRFSAERPEGSISTLTIQRTEQRDSAMYRCASSLWEGENTEAFFGQGTRLTVV.

The rearrangement joins TRBV19 to TRBJ1-1; no definite D call. Germline assignment: CDR1 LNHDA and CDR2 SQIVND (reference sequence). This CDR3 is 14 amino acids long. Trimming stripped 5 bases from V and 0 bases from J, with 10 bases between. This CDR3 reads CASSLTPLNTEAFF. The CDR3 nucleotides are TGTGCCAGTAGTTTAACTCCCCTGAACACTGAAGCTTTCTTT.

In its sample, this clone was seen a few times. The chain has TRBV3-1 (or the pseudogene TRBV3-2) and TRBJ2-7, with 9 nucleotides matching TRBD1. The germline V gene has CDR1 LGHDT and CDR2 YNNKEL (reference sequence). The V segment lost 4 bases and the J segment 3 bases; nucleotides outside the gene matches: 7. CDR3 length: 15 amino acids. CDR3 sequence: CASSRDRGAGYEQYF. CDR3 nucleotide sequence: TGTGCCAGCAGCCGCGACAGGGGGGCGGGCTACGAGCAGTACTTC.

This clone was picked up many times. The genes are TRBV27 and TRBJ1-2; D unresolved. Germline V lookup: CDR1 MNHEY, CDR2 SMNVEV (reference sequence). V was cut by 2 bases and J by 2 bases, with 6 bases left in between. The CDR3 is 13 amino acids. Written as DNA, the CDR3 is TGTGCCAGCAGTTTAGGAGTCAACTATGGCTACACCTTC. Its protein is CASSLGVNYGYTF.

This rearrangement joins TRBV10-3 to TRBJ2-3; TRBD2 matches 13 bases. The germline CDR1 and CDR2 sequences are ENHRY and SYGVKD. V shed 8 bases, J shed 0 bases, and the junction held 17 bases outside the gene matches. This CDR3 comprises 20 residues. The CDR3 DNA is TGTGCCATCGGGTTTCAGACTAGCGGGAGGATTAAAGCTAGCACAGATACGCAGTATTTT. It codes for CAIGFQTSGRIKASTDTQYF.

The chain joins TRBV6-5 to TRBJ2-7, with 7 bases identical to TRBD1. Germline V gene lookup returns CDR1 MNHEY and CDR2 SVGAGI. The junction had 8 bases not matched to a gene; V was cut back by 2 bases and J by 4 bases. This CDR3 spans 15 amino acids. The CDR3 DNA reads as TGTGCCAGCAGTTACGCCGGGACAGCTCTTTACGAGCAGTACTTC. Amino acids: CASSYAGTALYEQYF.